This T cell receptor beta chain comes out of a study of cytomegalovirus exposure and HLA in healthy donors. Researchers ran the PCR with 60 Vbeta and 13 Jbeta primers. Here immunoSEQ multiplex PCR was the method, and the copy in TCRdb shows in-frame clones only, minus some. The table has about 35,000 clones, 80% seen once. Points from the study as a whole: Later analysis identified a missense DCLRE1C variant that was linked to TCR beta V- and J-gene trimming. In most subjects, TCR beta sequences reportedly gave accurate predictions of HLA-A and HLA-B alleles. Some TCR beta chains (roughly 160 of them) were listed as cytomegalovirus-associated.

CDR1 is SEHNR, CDR2 FQNEAQ, per germline (reference sequence). The CDR3 sequence is 15 residues long. V was pared by 3 bases and J by 1 base, with 12 bases between. Regarding this clone: Its target is not known.

The receptor was isolated from a male donor in good health and CMV-seronegative. What was sequenced was PBMCs. The genes are TRBV7-9 and TRBJ1-1; no reliable D call. CDR3: CASSFFKEGNTEAFF. DNA of the CDR3: TGTGCCAGCAGCTTCTTTAAAGAGGGGAACACTGAAGCTTTCTTT.